This TCR beta chain was recorded in a study of cytomegalovirus exposure and HLA in healthy donors. The primer mix had 60 Vbeta and 13 Jbeta primers. Clones were sequenced by immunoSEQ multiplex PCR, and TCRdb holds only the in-frame ones, with some missing. Altogether about 130,000 clones are present, around 72% being singletons, with the ten largest covering approximately 1.8%. V shed 5 bases, J shed 7 bases, and the junction held 13 bases outside the gene matches. The CDR3 spans 18 residues. The V gene's germline CDR1 is SGDLS and CDR2 YYNGEE. J is TRBJ2-3 and V is TRBV9; 16 nucleotides align to TRBD2. Sequencing used PBMCs. This receptor was identified in a woman between 35 and 50 years old in good health and CMV-seronegative. The CDR3 DNA is TGTGCCAGCAGTGATGGGACTAGCGGGAGGGGCCCCCGATATACGCAGTATTTT. Its translation: CASSDGTSGRGPRYTQYF.